This is a list of T cell receptor beta chains from one sample in a study of T cell responses to AZD1222 COVID-19 vaccine. TCRdb keeps only in-frame clones here, not all; method: immunoSEQ multiplex PCR. The sample holds about 140,000 clones; 93% are singletons and the top ten take just over 5%. Sequenced material: peripheral blood, taken on day 0 of AZD1222 vaccination. All receptors come from an adult in good health. CDR3s include the opening cysteine and the closing phenylalanine or tryptophan. Fields, in order: V gene, J gene, CDR3 protein.

v_call: TRBV5-1; j_call: TRBJ1-6; cdr3_aa: CASSFDRDGSPLHF
v_call: TRBV7-6; j_call: TRBJ2-3; cdr3_aa: CASSSRLAEGTDTQYF
v_call: TRBV10-3; j_call: TRBJ2-1; cdr3_aa: CAISAGLEAGEQFF
v_call: TRBV15; j_call: TRBJ2-7; cdr3_aa: CATSVGRNSYEQYF
v_call: TRBV10-3; j_call: TRBJ1-1; cdr3_aa: CAISDPPGGANTEAFF
v_call: TRBV27; j_call: TRBJ1-2; cdr3_aa: CASSRNRVPANYGYTF
v_call: TRBV2; j_call: TRBJ2-7; cdr3_aa: CASSEEEGRAWEQYF
v_call: TRBV5-1; j_call: TRBJ2-2; cdr3_aa: CASSWGDRSANTGELFF
v_call: TRBV6-1; j_call: TRBJ2-2; cdr3_aa: CASSEGWGTNTGELFF
v_call: TRBV10-3; j_call: TRBJ2-2; cdr3_aa: CAISALSGGNTGELFF
v_call: TRBV6-5; j_call: TRBJ2-7; cdr3_aa: CASRRGTYYEQYF
v_call: TRBV29-1; j_call: TRBJ2-7; cdr3_aa: CSVEGQGVYEQYF
v_call: TRBV11-2; j_call: TRBJ2-1; cdr3_aa: CASSLVGLLGANEQFF
v_call: TRBV5-1; j_call: TRBJ2-3; cdr3_aa: CASSLEGQGRTEDTQYF
v_call: TRBV30; j_call: TRBJ2-7; cdr3_aa: CAWGRGPYEQYF
v_call: TRBV30; j_call: TRBJ2-7; cdr3_aa: CAWRHQDGRTYEQYF
v_call: TRBV7-2; j_call: TRBJ2-4; cdr3_aa: CASSLDFPGRNIQYF
v_call: TRBV18; j_call: TRBJ2-7; cdr3_aa: CASSASGYYEQYF
v_call: TRBV7-8; j_call: TRBJ2-1; cdr3_aa: CASSLGARDRLFF
v_call: TRBV12-3/TRBV12-4; j_call: TRBJ1-1; cdr3_aa: CASLQRTEAFF
v_call: TRBV6-5; j_call: TRBJ2-7; cdr3_aa: CASRLSGTGLVEQYF
v_call: TRBV23-1; j_call: TRBJ2-1; cdr3_aa: CASSTTSGRVYNEQFF
v_call: TRBV28; j_call: TRBJ2-1; cdr3_aa: CASSLGGEQFF
v_call: TRBV10-3; j_call: TRBJ1-1; cdr3_aa: CAIQGAHTEAFF
v_call: TRBV20-1; j_call: TRBJ2-7; cdr3_aa: CSAPEAYEQYF
v_call: TRBV30; j_call: TRBJ1-3; cdr3_aa: CAWGVPRFSGNTIYF
v_call: TRBV29-1; j_call: TRBJ1-2; cdr3_aa: CSVSQTGEVYGYTF
v_call: TRBV29-1; j_call: TRBJ2-1; cdr3_aa: CSVGEVDNEQFF
v_call: TRBV19; j_call: TRBJ2-1; cdr3_aa: CASSIGENEQFF
v_call: TRBV19; j_call: TRBJ2-2; cdr3_aa: CASSIQQGGTGELFF
v_call: TRBV6-4; j_call: TRBJ1-2; cdr3_aa: CASPDKYYGYTF
v_call: TRBV7-9; j_call: TRBJ2-1; cdr3_aa: CASSPTKGLVYNEQFF
v_call: TRBV11-2; j_call: TRBJ1-2; cdr3_aa: CASSLGPYGYTF
v_call: TRBV9; j_call: TRBJ2-7; cdr3_aa: CASSQSEGGEQYF
v_call: TRBV19; j_call: TRBJ1-4; cdr3_aa: CASSAGGRGNEKLFF
v_call: TRBV24-1; j_call: TRBJ1-1; cdr3_aa: CATSKGATEAFF
v_call: TRBV19; j_call: TRBJ2-1; cdr3_aa: CASSTSGDEQFF
v_call: TRBV5-1; j_call: TRBJ2-1; cdr3_aa: CASSLVTTTYNEQFF
v_call: TRBV5-6; j_call: TRBJ2-3; cdr3_aa: CASSLVGTGGDTQYF
v_call: TRBV19; j_call: TRBJ2-5; cdr3_aa: CASSAGATLETQYF
v_call: TRBV19; j_call: TRBJ2-7; cdr3_aa: CASNADRGYEQYF
v_call: TRBV15; j_call: TRBJ2-1; cdr3_aa: CATSRDLLAGEHEQFF
v_call: TRBV27; j_call: TRBJ2-7; cdr3_aa: CASSTPGTGFLEQYF
v_call: TRBV18; j_call: TRBJ2-2; cdr3_aa: CASSPPWVAGTGELFF
v_call: TRBV7-9; j_call: TRBJ1-4; cdr3_aa: CASSLRTDREKLFF
v_call: TRBV5-5; j_call: TRBJ2-1; cdr3_aa: CASSPPAASSYNEQFF
v_call: TRBV19; j_call: TRBJ1-4; cdr3_aa: CASSISDHEKLFF
v_call: TRBV9; j_call: TRBJ2-2; cdr3_aa: CASSVGASNTGELFF
v_call: TRBV6-5; j_call: TRBJ2-5; cdr3_aa: CASSYSYRGEETQYF
v_call: TRBV19; j_call: TRBJ2-7; cdr3_aa: CASSLGSTYEQYF
v_call: TRBV2; j_call: TRBJ1-6; cdr3_aa: CASSPDRGSYNSPLHF
v_call: TRBV6-5; j_call: TRBJ1-2; cdr3_aa: CASSYSNRGYGYTF
v_call: TRBV5-6; j_call: TRBJ2-3; cdr3_aa: CASSLAGSVVDTQYF
v_call: TRBV7-9; j_call: TRBJ2-1; cdr3_aa: CASSFEAGARSYNEQFF
v_call: TRBV28; j_call: TRBJ1-3; cdr3_aa: CASSLGGSGNTIYF
v_call: TRBV18; j_call: TRBJ2-5; cdr3_aa: CASSPSCAEETQYF
v_call: TRBV9; j_call: TRBJ1-3; cdr3_aa: CASSVDPGGNTIYF
v_call: TRBV7-3; j_call: TRBJ2-3; cdr3_aa: CASSSQGADTQYF
v_call: TRBV19; j_call: TRBJ1-5; cdr3_aa: CASSITRGNQPQHF